This T cell receptor (beta chain) was identified in a study of T-cell reconstitution after alpha-beta-depleted transplantation in children. Construction of the TCRbeta library involved unique molecular identifiers. TCRdb redid the calling of the PCR reads with MiXCR, one entry per CDR3 protein. This table has about 370,000 distinct CDR3 sequences, just over 20% appearing once. V was clipped by 3 bases and J by 5 bases, with 10 bases between them. Per germline, CDR1 MGHRA and CDR2 YSYEKL. The CDR3 length is 13 residues. The genes are TRBV4-1 and TRBJ2-5; unclear D gene. The sample in question was PBMCs from the stem cell graft donor, obtained from the stem cell graft. The source is a human donor who donated a stem cell graft to a child with acute myeloid leukemia. The CDR3 protein is CASSQSPGETQYF. The DNA of the CDR3 is TGCGCCAGCAGCCAGTCACCTGGGGAGACCCAGTACTTC.